This T cell receptor (beta chain) was recovered during a study of response to subunit inactivated influenza vaccine. Notes on the study in general: Few additional T cells are recruited per seasonal influenza vaccination, authors suggested.

In this sample, this clonotype turned up many times. Its antigen is not known. V lost 5 bases and J 6 bases, leaving 13 bases between the germline ends. The CDR3 loop spans 13 amino acids. The germline V gene encodes CDR1 MNHEY and CDR2 SMNVEV (reference sequence). One entry per CDR3 protein, called by TCRdb with MiXCR from the RT-PCR reads. This sample carries hundreds of thousands of distinct CDR3 sequences, less than 20% of them seen once, and the ten largest clones take approximately 11%. The rearrangement joins TRBV27 to TRBJ1-2; D call uncertain. Source: PBMCs from blood, taken about 5 days after vaccination. The TCR originated in a man in his forties or fifties who received an inactivated influenza vaccine. The CDR3 DNA reads TGTGCCAGCAGTCGAGGGCCGGCGGATGGCTACACCTTC. Its translation: CASSRGPADGYTF.